A selection of T cell receptor beta chains follows, all from one sample in a study of T cells in Graves' hyperthyroidism and ophthalmopathy. TCRdb re-analysed the multiplex PCR reads in MiXCR, keeping a single row per CDR3 protein. Of roughly 100,000 distinct CDR3 sequences in the sample, less than 55% were seen once. Sequencing was performed on blood. These receptors were collected from a man in his forties with Graves' hyperthyroidism. Each CDR3 is given with its conserved first and last residue. The D gene is left open where the match is weak. Expanded clones are given a class, and other clones once, few, many or no size at all.

TRBJ2-3 | many | - | TRBV5-1 | CASSLSTDTQYF | TGCGCCAGCAGCTTGTCCACAGATACGCAGTATTTT
TRBJ2-5 | - | - | TRBV7-2 | CASSLSGRIQETQYF | TGTGCCAGCAGTTTATCGGGCCGAATACAAGAGACCCAGTACTTC
TRBJ1-2 | - | - | TRBV10-3 | CAISGDHGYTF | TGTGCCATCAGTGGTGACCATGGCTACACCTTC
TRBJ2-7 | many | TRBD1 | TRBV19 | CASSIGGQGFDEQYF | TGTGCCAGTAGTATTGGCGGACAGGGTTTTGACGAGCAGTACTTC
TRBJ2-2 | many | TRBD2 | TRBV5-6 | CASSLGREDHGELFF | TGTGCCAGCAGCTTGGGGCGGGAGGACCACGGGGAGCTGTTTTTT
TRBJ2-2 | many | - | TRBV12-3/TRBV12-4 | CASTLNGELFF | TGTGCCAGCACGCTGAATGGGGAGCTGTTTTTT
TRBJ2-4 | few | - | TRBV7-2 | CASSGTNQNIQYF | TGTGCCAGCAGCGGGACAAACCAAAACATTCAGTACTTC
TRBJ2-1 | many | - | TRBV19 | CASSIGTGRNEQFF | TGTGCCAGTAGTATAGGCACAGGGAGGAATGAGCAGTTCTTC
TRBJ2-2 | - | - | TRBV12-1 | CASSADRGTTGELFF | TGTGCCAGCAGCGCGGACAGGGGAACCACCGGGGAGCTGTTTTTT
TRBJ1-2 | - | - | TRBV24-1 | CATRPEATGYGYTF | TGTGCCACCAGGCCCGAGGCTACGGGCTATGGCTACACCTTC
TRBJ1-2 | - | - | TRBV6-5 | CASSYRASYGYTF | TGTGCCAGCAGTTACCGTGCGAGCTACGGCTACACCTTC
TRBJ2-7 | many | - | TRBV6-1 | CASNPGTASSYEQYF | TGTGCCAGCAATCCCGGGACGGCTAGCTCCTACGAGCAGTACTTC
TRBJ2-1 | - | - | TRBV7-9 | CASSLSDEQFF | TGTGCCAGCAGCCTCAGCGATGAGCAGTTCTTC
TRBJ2-5 | many | - | TRBV5-8 | CASSLDGGGKTQYF | TGTGCCAGCAGCTTGGACGGGGGCGGGAAGACCCAGTACTTC